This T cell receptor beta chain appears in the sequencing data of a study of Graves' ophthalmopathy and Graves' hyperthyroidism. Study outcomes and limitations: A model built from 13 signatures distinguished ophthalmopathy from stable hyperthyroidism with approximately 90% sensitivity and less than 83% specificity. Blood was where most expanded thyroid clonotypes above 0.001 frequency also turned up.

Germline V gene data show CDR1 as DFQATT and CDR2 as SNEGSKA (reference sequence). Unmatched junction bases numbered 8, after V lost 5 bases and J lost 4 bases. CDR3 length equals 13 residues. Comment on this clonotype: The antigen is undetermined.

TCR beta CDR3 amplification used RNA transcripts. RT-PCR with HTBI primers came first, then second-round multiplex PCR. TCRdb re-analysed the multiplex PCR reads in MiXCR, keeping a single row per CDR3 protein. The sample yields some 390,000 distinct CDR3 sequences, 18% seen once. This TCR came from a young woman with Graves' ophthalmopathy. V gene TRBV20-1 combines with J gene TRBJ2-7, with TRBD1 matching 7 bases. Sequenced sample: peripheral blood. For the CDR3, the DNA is TGCAGTGCTCAAACTAGGGGGCCTTACGAGCAGTACTTC. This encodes CSAQTRGPYEQYF.